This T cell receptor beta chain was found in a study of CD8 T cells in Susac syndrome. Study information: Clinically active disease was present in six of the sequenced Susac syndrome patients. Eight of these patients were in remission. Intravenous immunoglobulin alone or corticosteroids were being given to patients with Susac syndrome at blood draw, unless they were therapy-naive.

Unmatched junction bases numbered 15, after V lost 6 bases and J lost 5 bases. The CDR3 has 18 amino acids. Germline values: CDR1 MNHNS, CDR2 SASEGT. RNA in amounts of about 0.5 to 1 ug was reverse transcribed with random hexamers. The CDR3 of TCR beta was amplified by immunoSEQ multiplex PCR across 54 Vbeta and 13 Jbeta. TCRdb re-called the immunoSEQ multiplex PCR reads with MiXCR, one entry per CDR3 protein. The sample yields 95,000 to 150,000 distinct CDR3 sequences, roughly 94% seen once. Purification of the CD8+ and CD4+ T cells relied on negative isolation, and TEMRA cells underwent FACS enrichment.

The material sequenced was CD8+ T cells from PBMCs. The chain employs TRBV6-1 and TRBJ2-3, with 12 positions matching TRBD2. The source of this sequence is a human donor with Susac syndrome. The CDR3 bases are TGTGCCAGCAGGCCCTTGGCTAGCGGGGGGGCAGCCCTAGATACGCAGTATTTT. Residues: CASRPLASGGAALDTQYF.